Listed below are T cell receptor beta chains from one sample, sequenced in a study of cytomegalovirus exposure and HLA in healthy donors. Sequencing used immunoSEQ multiplex PCR; TCRdb keeps in-frame clones, though not all of them. The sample holds some 210,000 clones; roughly 84% are singletons and the top ten take about 2%. Sequenced material: PBMCs. All receptors derive from a woman younger than 35 in good health and CMV-seropositive. Each CDR3 is given with its conserved first and last residue. Each record gives: D gene, J gene, V gene, clone size, CDR3 protein, CDR3 DNA. A D gene is named only where the DNA matches it firmly. Clone size is shown for a subset of rows, as once, few, many or a class of expanded clone.

>TRBD2|TRBJ2-7|TRBV4-2|medium-sized
CASSQGLAGSYEQYF
TGTGCCAGCAGCCAAGGACTAGCGGGCTCCTACGAGCAGTACTTC
>-|TRBJ2-5|TRBV5-6|-
CASSFADSRETQYF
TGTGCCAGCAGCTTTGCGGACAGTAGAGAGACCCAGTACTTC
>TRBD2|TRBJ2-3|TRBV9|-
CASSVSSGAGGTDTQYF
TGTGCCAGCAGCGTCTCTTCCGGGGCGGGGGGCACAGATACGCAGTATTTT
>-|TRBJ1-1|TRBV7-9|-
CASSLVVEDTEAFF
TGTGCCAGCAGCTTAGTAGTGGAGGACACTGAAGCTTTCTTT
>-|TRBJ2-7|TRBV27|-
CASSLEGASSYEQYF
TGTGCCAGCAGTTTGGAGGGGGCTTCGTCCTACGAGCAGTACTTC
>-|TRBJ2-2|TRBV5-8|-
CASSLGWTTTNTGELFF
TGTGCCAGCAGCTTGGGTTGGACTACCACGAACACCGGGGAGCTGTTTTTT
>TRBD2|TRBJ2-5|TRBV6-5|-
CASSREEEETQYF
TGTGCCAGCAGTCGGGAGGAGGAGGAGACCCAGTACTTC
>-|TRBJ1-4|TRBV4-1|-
CASSQDTQGSEKLFF
TGCGCCAGCAGCCAAGATACACAGGGAAGTGAAAAACTGTTTTTT
>TRBD2|TRBJ2-2|TRBV28|once
CASSAQKLAGGPGGTGELFF
TGTGCCAGCAGTGCCCAAAAACTAGCGGGAGGGCCGGGGGGAACCGGGGAGCTGTTTTTT
>TRBD2|TRBJ2-2|TRBV4-1|-
CASSRLLAGGSGTGELFF
TGCGCCAGCAGCCGTCTGCTAGCGGGAGGCTCGGGCACCGGGGAGCTGTTTTTT
>-|TRBJ2-3|TRBV5-4|-
CASSPRPQTDTQYF
TGTGCCAGCAGCCCTAGACCCCAGACGGATACGCAGTATTTT
>TRBD2|TRBJ2-5|TRBV9|-
CASSALWTSGKGTGETQYF
TGTGCCAGCAGCGCTCTGTGGACTAGCGGGAAGGGAACCGGAGAGACCCAGTACTTC
>-|TRBJ1-2|TRBV27|-
CASSRTDNYGYTF
TGTGCCAGCAGTAGGACAGATAACTATGGCTACACCTTC
>TRBD2|TRBJ2-7|TRBV19|-
CASSIVSSGSFEQYF
TGTGCCAGTAGTATAGTTTCCAGCGGGAGCTTCGAGCAGTACTTC
>TRBD2|TRBJ2-1|TRBV30|-
CAWSPPGTSGSDEQFF
TGTGCCTGGAGTCCTCCCGGGACTAGCGGGAGCGATGAGCAGTTCTTC
>-|TRBJ2-3|TRBV18|-
CASSLNTDTQYF
TGTGCCAGCTCACTCAACACAGATACGCAGTATTTT
>-|TRBJ1-2|TRBV19|once
CASSIEASGGYTF
TGTGCCAGTAGTATCGAGGCGTCTGGGGGCTACACCTTC
>-|TRBJ1-5|TRBV27|-
CASSYAGTNQPQHF
TGTGCCAGCAGCTATGCGGGGACCAATCAGCCCCAGCATTTT
>-|TRBJ2-7|TRBV6-1|-
CASSEEEGARNEQYF
TGTGCCAGCAGTGAAGAGGAGGGGGCGAGAAACGAGCAGTACTTC
>TRBD1|TRBJ2-7|TRBV5-1|-
CASSLSGQQTYEQYF
TGCGCCAGCAGCTTATCGGGACAGCAAACCTACGAGCAGTACTTC
>-|TRBJ2-7|TRBV4-1|-
CASSQGRGSEQYF
TGCGCCAGCAGCCAAGGTAGGGGTTCCGAGCAGTACTTC
>TRBD1|TRBJ2-3|TRBV10-1|-
CASSTGQGPASTDTQYF
TGCGCCAGCAGTACCGGACAGGGACCCGCTAGCACAGATACGCAGTATTTT
>-|TRBJ2-6|TRBV19|-
CASSPPGSGANVLTF
TGTGCCAGTAGTCCCCCGGGGTCTGGGGCCAACGTCCTGACTTTC
>-|TRBJ2-3|TRBV5-1|-
CASSSGLTTDTQYF
TGCGCCAGCAGCTCCGGACTGACCACAGATACGCAGTATTTT
>-|TRBJ2-1|TRBV5-1|-
CASSEGSSYNEQFF
TGCGCCAGCAGCGAGGGCAGCTCCTACAATGAGCAGTTCTTC
>-|TRBJ2-7|TRBV19|-
CASSIRGPGYEQYF
TGTGCCAGTAGTATACGTGGACCGGGGTACGAGCAGTACTTC
>-|TRBJ2-1|TRBV5-4|-
CASSSNSLDEQFF
TGTGCCAGCAGCTCGAATAGTCTCGATGAGCAGTTCTTC
>-|TRBJ2-2|TRBV7-9|-
CASSLYPTGNTGELFF
TGTGCCAGCAGCTTATACCCGACAGGCAACACCGGGGAGCTGTTTTTT
>-|TRBJ1-1|TRBV15|-
CATSDRGGNTEAFF
TGTGCCACCAGCGACCGTGGAGGGAACACTGAAGCTTTCTTT
>-|TRBJ2-7|TRBV30|once
CAWSDGGGSSYEQYF
TGTGCCTGGAGTGATGGTGGGGGGAGCTCCTACGAGCAGTACTTC
>-|TRBJ2-1|TRBV9|-
CASRPGQSSYNEQFF
TGTGCCAGCAGGCCCGGACAGTCCTCCTACAATGAGCAGTTCTTC
>-|TRBJ1-1|TRBV18|-
CASSPPETGNTEAFF
TGTGCCAGCTCACCACCCGAGACGGGGAACACTGAAGCTTTCTTT
>-|TRBJ1-5|TRBV6-1|-
CASSEHFLSNQPQHF
TGTGCCAGCAGTGAGCATTTCCTAAGCAATCAGCCCCAGCATTTT
>TRBD1|TRBJ2-7|TRBV2|-
CASRVGQGPFYEQYF
TGTGCCAGCAGGGTTGGACAGGGCCCCTTCTACGAGCAGTACTTC
>-|TRBJ1-5|TRBV4-1|-
CASSRLQGGNQPQHF
TGCGCCAGCAGCCGGCTCCAAGGAGGCAATCAGCCCCAGCATTTT
>-|TRBJ2-7|TRBV25-1|-
CASSPTGIPRLNYEQYF
TGTGCCAGCAGTCCCACCGGGATCCCAAGGTTAAACTACGAGCAGTACTTC
>-|TRBJ2-3|TRBV5-1|-
CASSLDSGKGYF
TGCGCCAGCAGCTTGGATTCGGGAAAGGGGTATTTT
>-|TRBJ2-7|TRBV7-8|-
CASSLAYTYEQYF
TGTGCCAGCAGCTTAGCGTACACATACGAGCAGTACTTC
>-|TRBJ1-5|TRBV27|-
CASSFRQGFQPQHF
TGTGCCAGCAGTTTTCGGCAGGGCTTTCAGCCCCAGCATTTT
>-|TRBJ2-3|TRBV4-1|-
CASSQEYIAATDTQYF
TGCGCCAGCAGCCAAGAGTACATAGCGGCCACAGATACGCAGTATTTT
>TRBD1|TRBJ2-1|TRBV2|-
CASSEEGTGGNEQFF
TGTGCCAGCAGTGAAGAGGGGACAGGTGGGAATGAGCAGTTCTTC
>TRBD2|TRBJ2-5|TRBV11-1|-
CASKVAGLGETQYF
TGTGCCAGCAAGGTAGCGGGCCTCGGGGAGACCCAGTACTTC
>-|TRBJ2-2|TRBV7-2|-
CASSIPGANTGELFF
TGTGCCAGCAGCATCCCGGGGGCGAACACCGGGGAGCTGTTTTTT
>TRBD1|TRBJ2-3|TRBV7-2|once
CASSLYGQGSDTQYF
TGTGCCAGCAGCTTATATGGACAGGGGTCAGATACGCAGTATTTT
>TRBD2|TRBJ2-1|TRBV27|-
CASSPRLAGGPSLINEQFF
TGTGCCAGCAGTCCGCGACTAGCGGGAGGGCCCTCGTTAATCAATGAGCAGTTCTTC
>-|TRBJ2-7|TRBV5-1|-
CASSPWGKQGAEQYF
TGCGCCAGCAGCCCCTGGGGGAAACAGGGCGCCGAGCAGTACTTC
>-|TRBJ1-2|TRBV5-1|-
CASSLEQPTTYGYTF
TGCGCCAGCAGCTTGGAGCAACCGACAACCTATGGCTACACCTTC
>-|TRBJ1-2|TRBV5-1|-
CASSFGQTYGYTF
TGCGCCAGCAGCTTCGGACAGACCTATGGCTACACCTTC
>-|TRBJ2-7|TRBV2|medium-sized
CASSRLESYEQYF
TGTGCCAGCTCCCGACTTGAGTCCTACGAGCAGTACTTC
>TRBD2|TRBJ2-3|TRBV4-1|-
CASSPNAGGRASDTQYF
TGCGCCAGCAGCCCGAACGCCGGCGGGAGGGCCAGCGATACGCAGTATTTT
>-|TRBJ1-1|TRBV7-9|-
CASSSRRTAMNTEAFF
TGTGCCAGCAGCTCGAGGAGGACAGCCATGAACACTGAAGCTTTCTTT
>-|TRBJ1-2|TRBV5-1|-
CASSVSGSDGYTF
TGCGCCAGCAGCGTTTCAGGATCTGATGGCTACACCTTC
>-|TRBJ1-2|TRBV19|-
CASSISPFTGIGYGYTF
TGTGCCAGTAGTATTTCCCCCTTTACAGGGATCGGCTATGGCTACACCTTC
>TRBD1|TRBJ2-5|TRBV15|-
CATSRERTGYRETQYF
TGTGCCACCAGCAGGGAACGGACAGGGTACCGCGAGACCCAGTACTTC